This T cell receptor (beta chain) was profiled in a study of blood T cell repertoires in COVID-19. Profiling relied on immunoSEQ multiplex PCR, and the TCRdb table lists in-frame clones only, not all of them. The table records approximately 50,000 clones, about nine tenths of them present only once. This clone was found once. Different DNA sequences within this sample yield the same CDR3. The receptor was derived from a human donor in a cohort sampled during active COVID-19. Sequences were obtained from peripheral blood.

CDR3 region: CASSDSGSTDTQYF. The CDR3 nucleotides are TGTGCCAGCAGTGACTCCGGGAGCACAGATACGCAGTATTTT. This chain joins TRBV6-4 and TRBJ2-3; the D is unclear. The CDR3 totals 14 residues. V gave up 0 bases and J gave up 0 bases, with 4 bases separating them. CDR1 and CDR2 (germline): MRHNA, SNTAGT.